One and the same sample provided the 24 T cell receptor beta chains below, sequenced in a study of T cell clones after liver transplantation (dated by TCRdb to about 2019). Libraries were prepared through the immunoSEQ multiplex PCR assay. TCRdb limited this immuneACCESS table to in-frame rearrangements with V and J called. A share of clones is missing; checked studies link under half to unresolved V genes, and the rest is unexplained. The sample has 70,000 to 85,000 clones on record, over 70% of them singletons. Roughly 0.6% of the sample belongs to the ten largest clones. The time point label corresponds to: pre-transplant. This material consisted of CD4+ T cells from blood, taken before liver transplant. The receptors shown here come from a human donor who received a liver transplant.

The chain joins TRBV5-1 to TRBJ1-3; TRBD1 is a possible D gene (5 bases). Between the trimmed V and J ends, which lost 4 bases and 0 bases, there was a span of 8 bases. Germline CDR1 reads SGHRS; CDR2 reads YFSETQ. This CDR3 comprises 14 residues. The CDR3 coding sequence is TGCGCCAGCAGCGCAGGGAGCTCTGGAAACACCATATATTTT. Its translation: CASSAGSSGNTIYF.

J is TRBJ1-4 and V is TRBV11-2; 7 bases match TRBD1. J lost 8 bases, V lost 3 bases, and 12 bases had no gene match. The CDR3 runs to 16 residues. Germline V gene data show CDR1 as SGHAT and CDR2 as FQNNGV. The CDR3 DNA reads as TGTGCCAGCAGCTTTAGACTGACAGGGCCTCCGGAAAAACTGTTTTTT. Protein: CASSFRLTGPPEKLFF. Supplemented by reference TRBV11-2 and TRBJ1-4, the full variable domain reads EAGVAQSPRYKIIEKRQSVAFWCNPISGHATLYWYQQILGQGPKLLIQFQNNGVVDDSQLPKDRFSAERLKGVDSTLKIQPAKLEDSAVYLCASSFRLTGPPEKLFFGSGTQLSVL.

The rearrangement links TRBV19 to TRBJ2-1, with 8 nucleotides matching TRBD2. With V trimmed by 0 bases and J by 7 bases, 5 bases remained unmatched. Germline V gives CDR1 LNHDA, CDR2 SQIVND (reference sequence). The CDR3 sequence is 15 residues long. In DNA form, the CDR3 reads TGTGCCAGTAGTATAGATCGGGGACTAGAGAATGAGCAGTTCTTC. This sequence encodes CASSIDRGLENEQFF.

The chain employs TRBV27 and TRBJ2-3, with D tentatively TRBD1 or TRBD2 (5 bases each). Per the germline V gene, CDR1 is MNHEY and CDR2 is SMNVEV (reference sequence). V lost 8 bases, J lost 4 bases, and 13 bases lay in between. The CDR3 loop spans 13 amino acids. The CDR3 DNA reads as TGTGCCAGCCGTACCGGGGCGCCAGATACGCAGTATTTT. It yields the protein CASRTGAPDTQYF.

The V gene is TRBV15, the J gene TRBJ2-3; 10 nucleotides line up with TRBD2. Germline CDR1 reads LNHNV; CDR2 reads YYDKDF (reference sequence). Losses at the gene ends were 3 bases for V and 3 bases for J; bases not matched to a gene: 3. There are 15 residues in the CDR3. In DNA form, the CDR3 reads TGTGCCACCAGCAGGAGAGCGGGGGGGACAGATACGCAGTATTTT. It codes for CATSRRAGGTDTQYF. Using reference TRBV15 and TRBJ2-3 for the parts outside the CDR3, the full variable domain is DAMVIQNPRYQVTQFGKPVTLSCSQTLNHNVMYWYQQKSSQAPKLLFHYYDKDFNNEADTPDNFQSRRPNTSFCFLDIRSPGLGDTAMYLCATSRRAGGTDTQYFGPGTRLTVL.

The chain has TRBV4-1 and TRBJ1-4; 8 nucleotides match TRBD1. With 6 bases clipped from V and 5 bases from J, the junction kept 5 bases outside the gene matches. CDR1 MGHRA and CDR2 YSYEKL come from the germline V gene. The CDR3 loop spans 14 amino acids. This chain's CDR3 is CASRRGQDNEKLFF. Here the CDR3 DNA reads TGCGCCAGCAGGCGGGGACAGGACAATGAAAAACTGTTTTTT.

The chain recombines TRBV18 with TRBJ2-7; D call uncertain. The ends were cut back, 3 bases at V and 4 bases at J, with 7 bases in the middle. The CDR3 consists of 12 residues. CDR1 KGHSH and CDR2 LQKENI come from the germline V gene. Written as DNA, the CDR3 is TGTGCCAGCTCACCGGAAGCATACGAGCAGTACTTC. It yields the protein CASSPEAYEQYF.

V and J are TRBV6-6 and TRBJ1-5, with D possibly TRBD1 on 6 matching bases. This CDR3 spans 13 amino acids. Trimming cost V 9 bases and J 2 bases, with 11 bases left between them. The germline V gene has CDR1 MNHNY and CDR2 SVGAGI (reference sequence). CDR3 region: CASRNRGNQPQHF. The CDR3 DNA follows: TGTGCCAGTCGAAACAGGGGCAATCAGCCCCAGCATTTT.

The count of this clone is one. CDR3 loop: CASNQRASYNEQFF. In DNA form, the CDR3 reads TGTGCCAGCAATCAGCGGGCCTCCTACAATGAGCAGTTCTTC. The J gene is TRBJ2-1, the V gene TRBV28; tentative D call: TRBD2 (6 bases). The V gene lost 7 bases and the J gene lost 0 bases, with 10 bases spanning the gap. The germline V gene has CDR1 MDHEN and CDR2 SYDVKM. The CDR3 is 14 amino acids.

V and J are TRBV6-6 and TRBJ2-2; 7 bases agree with TRBD1. This CDR3 region has 15 residues. CDR1 and CDR2 (germline): MNHNY, SVGAGI (reference sequence). J was trimmed by 2 bases and V by 0 bases; bases with no gene match: 0. The CDR3 nucleotides read TGTGCCAGCAGTTACTCAGGGGGCAACACCGGGGAGCTGTTTTTT. This encodes CASSYSGGNTGELFF.

The V call is TRBV2, the J call TRBJ2-5; the D is unclear. V lost 5 bases and J 3 bases, leaving 7 bases between the germline ends. The germline CDR1 and CDR2 sequences are SNHLY and FYNNEI. The CDR3 loop spans 12 amino acids. CDR3 region: CASSFIEETQYF. In nucleotides, the CDR3 is TGTGCCAGCAGTTTTATAGAAGAGACCCAGTACTTC.

The CDR3 reads CASSVGGLLNIQYF. The CDR3 region has the DNA TGTGCCAGCAGCGTTGGGGGCCTGCTAAACATTCAGTACTTC. J is TRBJ2-4 and V is TRBV9, with TRBD1 as a possible D gene (6 bases). CDR1 and CDR2 (germline): SGDLS, YYNGEE. This CDR3 is 14 amino acids long. Deletions cut 2 bases from V and 6 bases from J, with 12 bases between.

This clone showed up just a few times. At one end the junction does not follow the germline gene, possibly because of a read error. V is TRBV30 and J is TRBJ1-2; D gene ambiguous. The CDR3 consists of 12 residues. Germline CDR1 GTSNPN, CDR2 SVGIG (reference sequence). CDR3 residues: CAWSPRSWMTRF. The CDR3 bases are TGTGCCTGGAGTCCCCGGTCGTGGATGACACGTTTC.

In this sample, this clone turned up once. The V gene is TRBV28, the J gene TRBJ1-5; D ambiguous. This CDR3 is built from 15 residues. Trimming removed 6 bases at V and 4 bases at J, with 16 bases between. Germline-derived CDR1 and CDR2 are MDHEN and SYDVKM. DNA of the CDR3: TGTGCCAGCAGCTCAGGTTCGAGCGGGAATCAGCCCCAGCATTTT. It yields the protein CASSSGSSGNQPQHF.

This rearrangement joins TRBV5-1 to TRBJ1-2, with a weak D call TRBD1 (5 bases). From germline, CDR1 is SGHRS and CDR2 YFSETQ. The V end was cut by 4 bases, the J end by 3 bases, with 10 bases between. The CDR3 runs 13 residues. CDR3 in amino acids: CASSLDRYYGYTF. The CDR3 DNA reads TGCGCCAGCAGCCTTGACAGATACTATGGCTACACCTTC.

The rearrangement uses TRBV19 and TRBJ2-1; 9 nucleotides agree with TRBD2. The V segment lost 8 bases and the J segment 10 bases; nucleotides outside the gene matches: 21. In germline, CDR1 is LNHDA, CDR2 SQIVND (reference sequence). This CDR3 spans 17 amino acids. Here the CDR3 DNA reads TGTGCCAGTGGCCCGGGCGCGGGAGGGCCTGTATGGGGGGAGCAGTTCTTC. Translated, it gives CASGPGAGGPVWGEQFF.

V gene TRBV9 combines with J gene TRBJ1-1, with no clear D. The CDR3 totals 14 residues. The V gene's germline CDR1 is SGDLS and CDR2 YYNGEE. The germline V and J ends were trimmed by 0 bases and 3 bases, with 9 bases remaining between them. Here the CDR3 DNA reads TGTGCCAGCAGCGTAGGCCCCATTGACACTGAAGCTTTCTTT. Translating it yields CASSVGPIDTEAFF.

This chain uses TRBV5-6 with TRBJ1-5; 8 bases map to TRBD1. Germline assignment: CDR1 SGHDT and CDR2 YYEEEE. This CDR3 region has 15 residues. Trimming removed 4 bases from V and 3 bases from J; junction bases left unmatched: 6. The CDR3 here is CASSKRTGNNQPQHF. CDR3 nucleotide sequence: TGTGCCAGCAGCAAGCGGACAGGGAACAATCAGCCCCAGCATTTT. The whole variable domain, filled in from reference TRBV5-6 and TRBJ1-5, reads DAGVTQSPTHLIKTRGQQVTLRCSPKSGHDTVSWYQQALGQGPQFIFQYYEEEERQRGNFPDRFSGHQFPNYSSELNVNALLLGDSALYLCASSKRTGNNQPQHFGDGTRLSIL.

The chain uses TRBV30 and TRBJ1-2, with TRBD1 matching over 9 bases. In germline, CDR1 is GTSNPN, CDR2 SVGIG (reference sequence). The V and J ends lost 1 base and 8 bases, in that order; junction bases with no gene match: 14. This CDR3 is built from 16 residues. CDR3 loop: CAWSAQHSGTGTGYTF. CDR3 nucleotide sequence: TGTGCCTGGAGTGCACAACACTCCGGGACAGGGACCGGCTACACCTTC.

V usage is TRBV28 and J usage is TRBJ1-1; D gene unclear. Germline loops: CDR1 MDHEN, CDR2 SYDVKM. This CDR3 contains 14 residues. Trimming pared 2 bases from V and 4 bases from J, leaving 11 bases between. The CDR3 loop reads CASSLGFPGTEAFF. CDR3 DNA sequence: TGTGCCAGCAGTTTAGGATTCCCGGGCACTGAAGCTTTCTTT.

The rearrangement links TRBV5-1 to TRBJ2-7, with D possibly matching TRBD2 (6 bases). The CDR3 is made up of 15 amino acids. CDR1 and CDR2 from the germline V gene are SGHRS and YFSETQ. V was shortened by 2 bases and J by 0 bases, with 12 bases between the two germline ends. CDR3 DNA: TGCGCCAGCAGCTTCTTACGGGAGCACTCCTACGAGCAGTACTTC. Protein sequence: CASSFLREHSYEQYF.

This clone was observed once. The chain uses TRBV12-5 and TRBJ1-1, with D perhaps matching TRBD1 (6 bases). The CDR3 contains 16 residues. Germline-derived CDR1 and CDR2 are LGHNT and FRNRAP. The germline V and J ends were trimmed by 2 bases and 4 bases, with 17 bases remaining between them. CDR3 sequence: CASGLPRGGEGTEAFF. The CDR3 region has the DNA TGTGCTAGTGGTTTGCCTCGCGGGGGCGAGGGCACTGAAGCTTTCTTT.

The rearrangement uses TRBV7-2 and TRBJ1-1; TRBD1 matches 10 bases. This CDR3 is built from 13 residues. V was pared by 5 bases and J by 12 bases, with 9 bases of the junction left unmatched. Germline loops: CDR1 SGHTA, CDR2 FQGNSA. The CDR3 nucleotides are TGTGCCAGCAGCCTTCGACAGGGGGCTGCGACTTTCTTT. It codes for CASSLRQGAATFF.

The chain links TRBV4-1 to TRBJ1-1, with unresolved D. Trimming left V 4 bases short and J 0 bases short, with 12 bases between. Germline loops: CDR1 MGHRA, CDR2 YSYEKL. This CDR3 has 15 amino acids. CDR3: CASSLGGQVNTEAFF. CDR3 in DNA: TGCGCCAGCAGCCTCGGAGGCCAGGTGAACACTGAAGCTTTCTTT.